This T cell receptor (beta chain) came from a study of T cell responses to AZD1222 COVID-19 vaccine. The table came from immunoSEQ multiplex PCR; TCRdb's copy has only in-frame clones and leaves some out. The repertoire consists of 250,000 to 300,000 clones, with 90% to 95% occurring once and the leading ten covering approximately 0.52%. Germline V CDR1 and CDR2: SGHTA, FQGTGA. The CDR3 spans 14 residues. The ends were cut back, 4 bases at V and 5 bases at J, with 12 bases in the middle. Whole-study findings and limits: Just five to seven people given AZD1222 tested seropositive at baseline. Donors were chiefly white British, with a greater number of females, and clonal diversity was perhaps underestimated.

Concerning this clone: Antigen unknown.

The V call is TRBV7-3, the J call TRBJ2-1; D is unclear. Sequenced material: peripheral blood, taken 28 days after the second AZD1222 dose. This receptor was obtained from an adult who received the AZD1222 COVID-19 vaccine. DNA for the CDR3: TGTGCCAGCAGCTACAACACGGGCGACAATGAGCAGTTCTTC. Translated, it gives CASSYNTGDNEQFF.